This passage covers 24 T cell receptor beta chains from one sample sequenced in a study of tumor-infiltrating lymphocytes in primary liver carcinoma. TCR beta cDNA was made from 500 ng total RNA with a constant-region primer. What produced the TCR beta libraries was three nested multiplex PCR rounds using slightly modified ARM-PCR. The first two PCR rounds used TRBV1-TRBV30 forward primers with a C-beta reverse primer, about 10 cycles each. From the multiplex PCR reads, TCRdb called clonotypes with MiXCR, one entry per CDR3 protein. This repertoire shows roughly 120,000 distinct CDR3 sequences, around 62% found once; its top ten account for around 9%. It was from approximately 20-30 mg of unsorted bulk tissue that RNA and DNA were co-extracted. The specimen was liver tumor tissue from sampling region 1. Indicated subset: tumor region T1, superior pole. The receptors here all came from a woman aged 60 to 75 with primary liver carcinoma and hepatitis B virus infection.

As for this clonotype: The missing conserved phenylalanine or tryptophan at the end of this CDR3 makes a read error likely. This CDR3 reads CASSLDPGAIHGYTS. CDR3 nucleotide sequence: TGTGCCAGCAGCTTAGATCCGGGGGCAATCCATGGCTACACCTCC. The chain couples TRBV11-2 to TRBJ1-2; D possibly corresponds to TRBD1 (6 bases). From germline, CDR1 is SGHAT and CDR2 FQNNGV. The germline V and J ends were trimmed by 0 bases and 6 bases, with 14 bases remaining between them. The CDR3 is made up of 15 amino acids.

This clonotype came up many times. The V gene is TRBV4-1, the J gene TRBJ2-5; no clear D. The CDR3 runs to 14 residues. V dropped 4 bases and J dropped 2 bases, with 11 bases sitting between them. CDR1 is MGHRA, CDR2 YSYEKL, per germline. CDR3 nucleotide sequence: TGCGCCAGCAGCCCATCTAGAGGTCAAGAGACCCAGTACTTC. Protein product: CASSPSRGQETQYF.

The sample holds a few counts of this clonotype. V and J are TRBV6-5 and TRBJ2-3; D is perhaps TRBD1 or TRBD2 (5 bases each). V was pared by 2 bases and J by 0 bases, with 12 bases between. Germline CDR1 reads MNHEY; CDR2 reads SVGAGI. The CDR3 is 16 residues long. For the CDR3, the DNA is TGTGCCAGCAGTTACGGGGCGGGTACTAGCACAGATACGCAGTATTTT. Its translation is CASSYGAGTSTDTQYF.

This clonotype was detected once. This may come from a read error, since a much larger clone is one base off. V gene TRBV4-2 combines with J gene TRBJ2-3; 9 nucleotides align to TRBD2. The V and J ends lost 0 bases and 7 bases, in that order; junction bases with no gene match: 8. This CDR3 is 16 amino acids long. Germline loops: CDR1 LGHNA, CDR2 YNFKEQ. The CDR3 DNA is TGTGCCAGCAGCCAAGATAAGGGACTAGCATCAAATACGCAGTATTTT. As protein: CASSQDKGLASNTQYF.

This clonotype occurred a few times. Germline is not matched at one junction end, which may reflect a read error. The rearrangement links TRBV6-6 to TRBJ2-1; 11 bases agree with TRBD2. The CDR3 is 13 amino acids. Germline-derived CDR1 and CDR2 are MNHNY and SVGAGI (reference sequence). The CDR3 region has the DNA TGTGCCAGCACTGTGACTAGCGGGAACGAGCGGTTCTTC. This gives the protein CASTVTSGNERFF.

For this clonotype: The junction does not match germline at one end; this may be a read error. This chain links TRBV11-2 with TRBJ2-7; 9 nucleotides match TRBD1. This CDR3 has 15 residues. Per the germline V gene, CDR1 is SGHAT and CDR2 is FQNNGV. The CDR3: CVSSLEKGQGFEQYF. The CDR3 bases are TGTGTCAGCAGCTTAGAAAAGGGACAGGGCTTCGAGCAGTACTTC. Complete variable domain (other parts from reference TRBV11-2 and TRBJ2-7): EAGVAQSPRYKIIEKRQSVAFWCNPISGHATLYWYQQILGQGPKLLIQFQNNGVVDDSQLPKDRFSAERLKGVDSTLKIQPAKLEDSAVYLCVSSLEKGQGFEQYFGPGTRLTVT.

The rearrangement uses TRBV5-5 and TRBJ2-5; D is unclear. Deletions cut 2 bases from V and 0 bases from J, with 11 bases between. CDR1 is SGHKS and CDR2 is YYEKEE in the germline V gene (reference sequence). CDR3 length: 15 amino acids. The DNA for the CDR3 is TGTGCCAGCAGCTTTAGACTCACGAACCAAGAGACCCAGTACTTC. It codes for CASSFRLTNQETQYF.

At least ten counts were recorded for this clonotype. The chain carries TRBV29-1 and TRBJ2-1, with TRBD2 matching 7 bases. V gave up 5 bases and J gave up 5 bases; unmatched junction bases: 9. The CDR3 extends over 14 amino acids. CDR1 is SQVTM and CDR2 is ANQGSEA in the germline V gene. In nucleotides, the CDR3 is TGCAGCGTTTTTTTTGGGGGGAGGGACAATGAGCAGTTCTTC. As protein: CSVFFGGRDNEQFF.

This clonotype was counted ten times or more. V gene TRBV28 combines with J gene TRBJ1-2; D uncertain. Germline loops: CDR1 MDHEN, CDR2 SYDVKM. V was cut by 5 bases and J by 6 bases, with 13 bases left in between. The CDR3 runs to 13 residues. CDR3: CASSQTGKHGYTF. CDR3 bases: TGTGCCAGCAGTCAGACGGGCAAGCATGGCTACACCTTC.

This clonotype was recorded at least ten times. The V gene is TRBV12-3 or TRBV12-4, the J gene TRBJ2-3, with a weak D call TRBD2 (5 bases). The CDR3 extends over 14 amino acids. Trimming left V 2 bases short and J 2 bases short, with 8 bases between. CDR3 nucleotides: TGTGCCAGCAGTTTACCGGGATACACAGATACGCAGTATTTT. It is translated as CASSLPGYTDTQYF.

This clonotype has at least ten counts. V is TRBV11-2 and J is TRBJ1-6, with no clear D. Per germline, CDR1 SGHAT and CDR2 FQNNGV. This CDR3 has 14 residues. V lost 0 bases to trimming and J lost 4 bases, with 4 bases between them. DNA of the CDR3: TGTGCCAGCAGCTTAGAAGGGTATAATTCACCCCTCCACTTT. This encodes CASSLEGYNSPLHF.

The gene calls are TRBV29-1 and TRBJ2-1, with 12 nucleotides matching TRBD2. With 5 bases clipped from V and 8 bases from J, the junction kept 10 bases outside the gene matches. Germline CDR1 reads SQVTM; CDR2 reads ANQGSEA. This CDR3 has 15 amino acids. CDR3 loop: CSVKATSGSRDEQFF. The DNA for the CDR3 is TGCAGCGTTAAGGCGACTAGCGGGAGTAGGGATGAGCAGTTCTTC.

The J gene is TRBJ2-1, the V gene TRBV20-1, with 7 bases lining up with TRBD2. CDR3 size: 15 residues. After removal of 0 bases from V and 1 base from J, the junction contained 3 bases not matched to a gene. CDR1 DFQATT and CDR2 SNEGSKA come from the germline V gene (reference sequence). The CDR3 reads CSARDGGRSYNEQFF. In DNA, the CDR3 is TGCAGTGCTAGAGATGGCGGGAGATCCTACAATGAGCAGTTCTTC.

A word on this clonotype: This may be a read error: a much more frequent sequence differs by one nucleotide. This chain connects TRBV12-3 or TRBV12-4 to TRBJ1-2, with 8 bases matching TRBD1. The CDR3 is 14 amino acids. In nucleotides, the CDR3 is TGTGCCAGCAGTTTCCGCGACAGGGGATATGGCTACGCCTTC. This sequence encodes CASSFRDRGYGYAF.

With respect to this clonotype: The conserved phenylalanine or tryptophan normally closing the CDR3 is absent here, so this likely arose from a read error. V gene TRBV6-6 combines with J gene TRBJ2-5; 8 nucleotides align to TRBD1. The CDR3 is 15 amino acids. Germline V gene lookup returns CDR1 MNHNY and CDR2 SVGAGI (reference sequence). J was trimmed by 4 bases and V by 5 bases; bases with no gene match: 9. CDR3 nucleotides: TGTGCCAGCAGTACAAAAACAGGGGGTCCAGAGACCCAGTACCTC. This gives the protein CASSTKTGGPETQYL.

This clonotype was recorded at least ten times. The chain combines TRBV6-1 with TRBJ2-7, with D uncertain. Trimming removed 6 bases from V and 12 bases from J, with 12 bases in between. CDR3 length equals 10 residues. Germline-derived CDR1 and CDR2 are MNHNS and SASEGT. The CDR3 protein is CASSRHEAYF. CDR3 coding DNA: TGTGCCAGCAGCCGACATGAGGCGTACTTC.

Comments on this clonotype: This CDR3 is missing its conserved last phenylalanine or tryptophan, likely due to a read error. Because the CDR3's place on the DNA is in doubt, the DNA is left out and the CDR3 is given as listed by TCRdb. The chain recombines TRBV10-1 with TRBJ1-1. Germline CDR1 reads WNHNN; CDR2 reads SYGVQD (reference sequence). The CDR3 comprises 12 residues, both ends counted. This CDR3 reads CTSSDPETEAFL.

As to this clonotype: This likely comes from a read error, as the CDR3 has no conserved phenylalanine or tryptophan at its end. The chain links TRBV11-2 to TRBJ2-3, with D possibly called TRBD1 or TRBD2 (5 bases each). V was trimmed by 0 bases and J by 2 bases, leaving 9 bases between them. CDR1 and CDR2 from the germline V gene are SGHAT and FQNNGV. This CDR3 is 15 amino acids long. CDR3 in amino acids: CASSLDRGYTDTQYS. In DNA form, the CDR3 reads TGTGCCAGCAGCTTAGATCGGGGCTACACAGATACGCAGTATTCC.

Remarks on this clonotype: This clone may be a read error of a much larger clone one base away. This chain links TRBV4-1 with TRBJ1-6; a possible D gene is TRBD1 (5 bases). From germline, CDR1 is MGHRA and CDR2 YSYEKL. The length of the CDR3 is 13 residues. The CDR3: CASGQEGNSPLHF. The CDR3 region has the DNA TGCGCCAGCGGCCAAGAGGGGAATTCACCCCTCCACTTT.

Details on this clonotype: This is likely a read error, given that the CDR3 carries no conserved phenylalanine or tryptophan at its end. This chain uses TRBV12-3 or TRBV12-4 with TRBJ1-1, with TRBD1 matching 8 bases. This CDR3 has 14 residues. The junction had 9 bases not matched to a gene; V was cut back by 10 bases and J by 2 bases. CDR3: CANRPGQANTEAFS. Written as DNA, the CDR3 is TGTGCCAACAGACCGGGACAGGCCAACACTGAAGCTTTCTCT.

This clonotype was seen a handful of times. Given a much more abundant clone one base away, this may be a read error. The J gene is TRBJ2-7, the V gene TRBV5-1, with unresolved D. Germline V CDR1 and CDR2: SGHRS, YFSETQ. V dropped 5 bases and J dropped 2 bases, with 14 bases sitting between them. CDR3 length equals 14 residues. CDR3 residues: CASSLQSRTYEQYF. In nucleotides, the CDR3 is TGCGCCAGCAGTCTTCAGTCCCGTACCTACGAGCAGTACTTC.

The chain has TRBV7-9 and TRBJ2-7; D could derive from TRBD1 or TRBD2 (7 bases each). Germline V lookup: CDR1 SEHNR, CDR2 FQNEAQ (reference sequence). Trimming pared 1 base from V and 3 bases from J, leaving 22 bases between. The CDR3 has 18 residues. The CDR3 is CASSLGQGVITSDYEQYF. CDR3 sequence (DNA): TGTGCCAGCAGCTTAGGCCAGGGGGTTATTACTAGCGACTACGAGCAGTACTTC. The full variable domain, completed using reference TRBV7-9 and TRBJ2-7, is DTGVSQNPRHKITKRGQNVTFRCDPISEHNRLYWYRQTLGQGPEFLTYFQNEAQLEKSRLLSDRFSAERPKGSFSTLEIQRTEQGDSAMYLCASSLGQGVITSDYEQYFGPGTRLTVT.

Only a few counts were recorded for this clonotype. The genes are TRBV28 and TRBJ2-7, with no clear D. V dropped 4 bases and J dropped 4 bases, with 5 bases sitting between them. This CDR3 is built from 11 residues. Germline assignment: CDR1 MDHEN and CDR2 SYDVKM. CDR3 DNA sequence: TGTGCCAGCAGTTCGCTGTACGAGCAGTACTTC. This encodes CASSSLYEQYF. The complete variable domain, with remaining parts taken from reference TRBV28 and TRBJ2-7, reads DVKVTQSSRYLVKRTGEKVFLECVQDMDHENMFWYRQDPGLGLRLIYFSYDVKMKEKGDIPEGYSVSREKKERFSLILESASTNQTSMYLCASSSLYEQYFGPGTRLTVT.

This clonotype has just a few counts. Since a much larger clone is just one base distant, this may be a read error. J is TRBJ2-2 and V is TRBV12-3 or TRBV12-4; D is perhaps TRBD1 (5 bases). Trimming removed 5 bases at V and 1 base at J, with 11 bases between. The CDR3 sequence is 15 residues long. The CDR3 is CASSPHRGNTGELFF. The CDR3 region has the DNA TGTGCCAGCAGTCCACATAGGGGGAACACCGGGGAGCTGTTTTTT.